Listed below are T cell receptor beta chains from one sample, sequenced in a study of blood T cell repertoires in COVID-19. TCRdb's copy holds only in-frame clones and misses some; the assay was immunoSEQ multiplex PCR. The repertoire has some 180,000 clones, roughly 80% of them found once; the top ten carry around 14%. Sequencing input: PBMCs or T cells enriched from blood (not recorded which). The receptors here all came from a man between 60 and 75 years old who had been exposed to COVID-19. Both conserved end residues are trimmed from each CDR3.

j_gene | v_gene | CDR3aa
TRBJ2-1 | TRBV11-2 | ASSLDRGRGYNEQF
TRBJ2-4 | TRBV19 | ASSGRTGQGALDKNIQY
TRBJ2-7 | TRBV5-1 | ASSLDGTGFPEQY
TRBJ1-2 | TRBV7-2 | ASSSPDRGLLNYGYT
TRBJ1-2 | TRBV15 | ATSRDSGFRVDLYGYT
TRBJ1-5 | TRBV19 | AVSRAHNQPQH
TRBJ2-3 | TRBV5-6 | ASSLAATGFSTQY
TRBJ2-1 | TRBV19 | ASSKGRAGTSGFNEQF
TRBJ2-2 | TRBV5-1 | ASSLQSSGANTGELF
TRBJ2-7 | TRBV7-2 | ASSDSGRVNEQY
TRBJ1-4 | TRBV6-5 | ASRLQGPNEKLF
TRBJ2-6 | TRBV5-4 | ASSPAVSGANVLT
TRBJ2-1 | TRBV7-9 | ASSLSSSGSTF
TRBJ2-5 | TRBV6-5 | ASRLAGKETQY
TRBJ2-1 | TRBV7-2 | ASSFGTGYNEQF
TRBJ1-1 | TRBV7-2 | ASSYRQLGEAF
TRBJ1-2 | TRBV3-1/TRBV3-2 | ASRETGFYGYT
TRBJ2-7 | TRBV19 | ASSIGSGSSYEQY
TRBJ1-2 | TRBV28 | ASSDFLGYT
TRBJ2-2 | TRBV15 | ATSRATGPRTGTYANTGELF
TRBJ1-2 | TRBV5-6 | ASSFGQEGSYGYT
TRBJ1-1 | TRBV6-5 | ASSYPAAGEAF
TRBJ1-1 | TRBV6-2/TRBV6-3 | ASSYSRVMNTEAF
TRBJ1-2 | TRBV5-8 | ASSLVRGGGLSYGYT
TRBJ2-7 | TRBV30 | AWIRQGPSYEQY
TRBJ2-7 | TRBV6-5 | ASSPRQGARNEQY
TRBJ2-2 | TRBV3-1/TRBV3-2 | ASSRTSGRGNTGELF
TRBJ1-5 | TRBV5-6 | ASSGEALSNQPQH
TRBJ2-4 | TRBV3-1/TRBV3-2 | ASSQGFEGIQY